This TCR beta chain was documented in a study of OX40 agonist ivuxolimab in advanced cancers. General observations from the study: Among the least clonally expanded were partial responders at 0.1-3.0 mg/kg. The study did not work out the antigen specificity of the expanded peripheral T cells.

Germline CDR1 reads KGHSH; CDR2 reads LQKENI. This CDR3 is built from 16 residues. Trimming left V 4 bases short and J 3 bases short, with 19 bases between. TCRdb's copy holds only in-frame clones and misses some; the assay was immunoSEQ multiplex PCR. The table has about 45,000 clones, approximately 91% seen once; the top ten hold approximately 1%. A word on this clone: Its antigen is still unknown.

Sequences were derived from CD4+ or CD8+ T cells sorted from blood, sampled in a trial of the OX40 agonist ivuxolimab. The chain links TRBV18 to TRBJ2-7; D might be TRBD1 or TRBD2, each matching 5 bases. This TCR derives from an adult with an advanced solid tumor such as melanoma, head and neck, liver or kidney cancer. In DNA, the CDR3 is TGTGCCAGCTCACTTGAACGGGACGGGAACTTCTACGAGCAGTACTTC. It is translated as CASSLERDGNFYEQYF.